These 22 T cell receptor beta chains were sequenced from one sample in a study of blood T cell repertoires in COVID-19. TCRdb's table, derived via immunoSEQ multiplex PCR, lists solely in-frame clones and lacks some. The sample gives about 92,000 clones, 60% to 85% of which show up once; about 8.1% is in the top ten. Specimen: peripheral blood. The receptors originated from a man aged 50 to 60 who had recovered from COVID-19.

This clone was seen only once. This rearrangement joins TRBV3-1 (or the pseudogene TRBV3-2) to TRBJ2-1, with 10 bases that match TRBD1. Germline V gene data show CDR1 as LGHDT and CDR2 as YNNKEL (reference sequence). This CDR3 is built from 17 residues. Unmatched junction bases numbered 6, after V lost 0 bases and J lost 4 bases. The CDR3 here is CASSQETGTGAYNEQFF. Written as DNA, the CDR3 is TGTGCCAGCAGCCAAGAGACCGGGACAGGGGCTTACAATGAGCAGTTCTTC.

The CDR3: CASSVAGSTDTQYF. The DNA for the CDR3 is TGTGCCAGCAGCGTAGCAGGCAGCACAGATACGCAGTATTTT. The chain links TRBV9 to TRBJ2-3; D not certain. The V gene's germline CDR1 is SGDLS and CDR2 YYNGEE. The V gene lost 0 bases and the J gene lost 0 bases, with 5 bases spanning the gap. The length of the CDR3 is 14 residues.

The chain employs TRBV19 and TRBJ2-7, with 7 bases lining up with TRBD1. The CDR3 spans 15 residues. With 4 bases clipped from V and 6 bases from J, the junction kept 12 bases outside the gene matches. Germline values: CDR1 LNHDA, CDR2 SQIVND (reference sequence). CDR3 nucleotide sequence: TGTGCCAGTAGTACAAACTTACAGGGGTCGGGCGAGCAGTACTTC. Translation gives CASSTNLQGSGEQYF.

V gene TRBV7-9 combines with J gene TRBJ1-2; 7 nucleotides align to TRBD1. With 5 bases clipped from V and 8 bases from J, the junction kept 14 bases outside the gene matches. The CDR3 contains 15 residues. Germline V CDR1 and CDR2: SEHNR, FQNEAQ (reference sequence). The CDR3 loop reads CASSLTGVVVSGYTF. CDR3 DNA sequence: TGTGCCAGCAGCCTAACAGGGGTCGTTGTGTCGGGCTACACCTTC.

This clone was counted once. The chain is built from TRBV6-6 and TRBJ2-6; D might be TRBD1 (6 bases). The germline CDR1 and CDR2 sequences are MNHNY and SVGAGI (reference sequence). V lost 6 bases and J lost 1, with 7 bases in between. This CDR3 has 14 amino acids. The CDR3 protein is CASRDSSGANVLTF. The CDR3 DNA sequence: TGTGCCAGCAGGGACAGTTCTGGGGCCAACGTCCTGACTTTC.

The CDR3 loop is CASNAGGPYNEQFF. CDR3 nucleotide sequence: TGTGCCAGCAATGCGGGAGGGCCGTACAATGAGCAGTTCTTC. This chain uses TRBV25-1 with TRBJ2-1; 9 bases are a match to TRBD2. The germline V gene has CDR1 MGHDK and CDR2 SYGVNS. V was pared by 7 bases and J by 4 bases, with 5 bases of the junction left unmatched. This CDR3 is 14 amino acids long.

The rearrangement uses TRBV3-1 (or the pseudogene TRBV3-2) and TRBJ1-4; D is unclear. V lost 5 bases and J lost 7, with 8 bases in between. The CDR3 has 12 residues. CDR1 is LGHDT and CDR2 is YNNKEL in the germline V gene (reference sequence). The DNA of the CDR3 is TGTGCCAGCAGCTCTCTCGGTGAAAAACTGTTTTTT. Amino acid sequence: CASSSLGEKLFF.

In DNA, the CDR3 is TGCGCCAGCAAGAGAAATAGCGGGGAGGACCAAGAGACCCAGTACTTC. Translating gives CASKRNSGEDQETQYF. The chain employs TRBV10-1 and TRBJ2-5; TRBD2 matches at 8 bases. Losses at the gene ends were 7 bases for V and 0 bases for J; bases not matched to a gene: 10. This CDR3 is 16 amino acids long. The germline gives CDR1 WNHNN, CDR2 SYGVQD (reference sequence).

The V and J genes are TRBV5-4 and TRBJ2-7; 14 bases are shared with TRBD2. Germline values: CDR1 SGHNT, CDR2 YYREEE (reference sequence). With 0 bases clipped from V and 3 bases from J, the junction kept 2 bases outside the gene matches. The CDR3 extends over 16 amino acids. The CDR3 DNA reads TGTGCCAGCAGCTTGGCGGGACTAGCGGGAGACTACGAGCAGTACTTC. Translation gives CASSLAGLAGDYEQYF.

The gene calls are TRBV6-5 and TRBJ1-2; D call uncertain. Between the trimmed V and J ends, which lost 2 bases and 8 bases, there was a span of 12 bases. Germline CDR1 and CDR2: MNHEY and SVGAGI. The CDR3 runs to 13 residues. The CDR3 sequence: CASSYERGRGYTF. The CDR3 DNA sequence: TGTGCCAGCAGTTACGAACGAGGAAGGGGCTACACCTTC.

A few counts support this clone. This chain connects TRBV21-1 to TRBJ1-1; TRBD1 reflects the table's D call only, with no check against the DNA. TRBV21-1 is marked as a pseudogene. The CDR3 is 13 amino acids. In DNA, the CDR3 is TGTGCCAGCAGACAGGGGGTGAACACTGAAGCTTTCTTT. It specifies CASRQGVNTEAFF.

This rearrangement joins TRBV7-8 to TRBJ2-2; TRBD2 matches at 7 bases. The CDR3 loop spans 17 amino acids. Trimming at V came to 4 bases and at J to 7 bases, leaving 15 bases not matched to a gene. The germline V gene has CDR1 SGHVS and CDR2 FQNEAQ. CDR3 sequence: CASSYRNAGGVVGELFF. The CDR3 DNA reads as TGTGCCAGCAGCTATAGAAACGCTGGGGGGGTCGTCGGGGAGCTGTTTTTT.

J is TRBJ2-2 and V is TRBV4-2; 8 nucleotides match TRBD2. Germline assignment: CDR1 LGHNA and CDR2 YNFKEQ. There are 15 residues in the CDR3. V was pared by 4 bases and J by 5 bases, with 6 bases of the junction left unmatched. The CDR3 reads CASSPTSAGTGELFF. The CDR3 DNA follows: TGTGCCAGCAGCCCGACTAGCGCCGGGACCGGGGAGCTGTTTTTT.

The V and J genes are TRBV5-4 and TRBJ1-2; maybe TRBD1 (5 bases). Germline V gene data show CDR1 as SGHNT and CDR2 as YYREEE (reference sequence). The CDR3 has 15 residues. With 4 bases removed from V and 6 bases from J, the gap between germline ends came to 19 bases. CDR3 in DNA: TGTGCCAGCAGCCCGCAGCGAAAGGGGCAGGATGGCTACACCTTC. This gives the protein CASSPQRKGQDGYTF.

This clone is a singleton in its sample. The rearrangement uses TRBV5-6 and TRBJ2-1, with TRBD2 identical over 10 bases. The germline V gene encodes CDR1 SGHDT and CDR2 YYEEEE. The CDR3 is 17 amino acids. V shed 1 base, J shed 6 bases, and the junction held 10 bases outside the gene matches. This chain's CDR3 is CASSLISGGASGNEQFF. Written as DNA, the CDR3 is TGTGCCAGCAGCTTGATCAGCGGGGGGGCCTCGGGCAATGAGCAGTTCTTC.

The rearrangement joins TRBV6-5 to TRBJ1-5; 7 bases agree with TRBD1. The germline V gene encodes CDR1 MNHEY and CDR2 SVGAGI. V was clipped by 6 bases and J by 3 bases; unmatched bases: 8. This CDR3 contains 15 residues. DNA for the CDR3: TGTGCCAGCAGCCAGACAGGGTCGGACAATCAGCCCCAGCATTTT. Protein: CASSQTGSDNQPQHF.

This chain uses TRBV18 with TRBJ2-2; the match to TRBD2 covers 9 bases. CDR1 is KGHSH, CDR2 LQKENI, per germline. Losses at the gene ends were 3 bases for V and 8 bases for J; bases not matched to a gene: 7. This CDR3 has 15 amino acids. The CDR3 spells CASSPGTSLEGELFF. In nucleotides, the CDR3 is TGTGCCAGCTCACCCGGGACTAGCTTGGAAGGGGAGCTGTTTTTT.

The chain uses TRBV18 and TRBJ1-2; TRBD1 aligns across 8 bases. This CDR3 is built from 17 residues. CDR1 is KGHSH, CDR2 LQKENI, per germline. V lost 3 bases and J lost 2; bases outside the gene matches: 11. The CDR3 DNA sequence: TGTGCCAGCTCACCCCTTACCGGACAGGGCCTAAACTATGGCTACACCTTC. Residues: CASSPLTGQGLNYGYTF.

The chain carries TRBV12-3 or TRBV12-4 and TRBJ1-1, with a possible D match to TRBD1 (6 bases). CDR3 length: 13 amino acids. The germline V and J ends were trimmed by 7 bases and 11 bases, with 20 bases remaining between them. The CDR3 here is CASTRGQKEEAFF. CDR3 DNA: TGTGCCAGCACCAGAGGACAGAAGGAAGAGGCTTTCTTT.

The chain couples TRBV19 to TRBJ2-4; 13 bases map to TRBD2. The CDR3 totals 16 residues. J was trimmed by 4 bases and V by 5 bases; bases with no gene match: 5. Germline loops: CDR1 LNHDA, CDR2 SQIVND (reference sequence). The CDR3 DNA sequence: TGTGCCAGTAGTCCGAAGGGACTAGCGGGGAAAAACATTCAGTACTTC. It translates to CASSPKGLAGKNIQYF.

The chain links TRBV28 to TRBJ2-7, with 8 bases aligning to TRBD1. Per germline, CDR1 MDHEN and CDR2 SYDVKM. The junction had 10 bases not matched to a gene; V was cut back by 6 bases and J by 6 bases. CDR3 length equals 14 residues. This chain's CDR3 is CASSTPGQVLEQYF. The CDR3 DNA sequence: TGTGCCAGCAGCACCCCGGGACAGGTACTCGAGCAGTACTTC.

V and J are TRBV7-9 and TRBJ2-2, with 12 bases identical to TRBD2. After removal of 5 bases from V and 3 bases from J, the junction contained 10 bases not matched to a gene. The CDR3 totals 18 residues. Germline V gene sequence: CDR1 SEHNR, CDR2 FQNEAQ (reference sequence). Here the CDR3 reads CASSPLLTSGSHTGELFF. In nucleotides, the CDR3 is TGTGCCAGCAGCCCTTTATTGACTAGCGGGAGTCACACCGGGGAGCTGTTTTTT.